A selection of T cell receptor beta chains follows, all from one sample in a study of blood T cell repertoires in COVID-19. Repertoires were generated with immunoSEQ multiplex PCR, while TCRdb's copy carries only in-frame clones and drops some. The data hold fewer than 250,000 clones, with about nine tenths observed a single time. Sequenced sample: peripheral blood. Receptor source: a man in his forties or fifties with acute or convalescent COVID-19. Each CDR3 is given with its conserved first and last residue. Fields, in order: V gene, clone size, D gene, J gene, CDR3 protein, CDR3 DNA. A D gene is named only where the DNA matches it firmly. Not every row has a clone size; where given, it reads once, few, many or a size class.

v_gene: TRBV19; abundance: -; d_gene: -; j_gene: TRBJ2-3; CDR3aa: CASTRGDTQYF; CDR3nt: TGTGCCAGTACCAGGGGAGATACGCAGTATTTT
v_gene: TRBV19; abundance: few; d_gene: TRBD1; j_gene: TRBJ1-2; CDR3aa: CASSIDTGDGYTF; CDR3nt: TGTGCCAGTAGTATAGATACAGGGGATGGCTACACCTTC
v_gene: TRBV19; abundance: -; d_gene: TRBD1; j_gene: TRBJ1-1; CDR3aa: CASGLQGAGTEAFF; CDR3nt: TGTGCCAGTGGGCTACAGGGGGCCGGCACTGAAGCTTTCTTT
v_gene: TRBV21-1; abundance: -; d_gene: -; j_gene: TRBJ1-2; CDR3aa: CASSKGRAGNYGYTF; CDR3nt: TGTGCCAGCAGCAAAGGGAGGGCCGGAAACTATGGCTACACCTTC
v_gene: TRBV4-1; abundance: -; d_gene: TRBD2; j_gene: TRBJ2-1; CDR3aa: CASSQVGTSGGAVQFF; CDR3nt: TGCGCCAGCAGCCAAGTCGGGACTAGCGGGGGGGCAGTTCAGTTCTTC
v_gene: TRBV30; abundance: -; d_gene: -; j_gene: TRBJ1-1; CDR3aa: CAWIGGTEAFF; CDR3nt: TGTGCCTGGATTGGGGGGACTGAAGCTTTCTTT
v_gene: TRBV14; abundance: -; d_gene: -; j_gene: TRBJ2-4; CDR3aa: CASSQDLSTNIQYF; CDR3nt: TGTGCCAGCAGCCAAGATCTCTCCACTAACATTCAGTACTTC
v_gene: TRBV19; abundance: -; d_gene: -; j_gene: TRBJ1-1; CDR3aa: CASSIGGVTEAFF; CDR3nt: TGTGCCAGTAGTATCGGGGGGGTCACTGAAGCTTTCTTT
v_gene: TRBV7-9; abundance: few; d_gene: -; j_gene: TRBJ2-1; CDR3aa: CASRTGNEQFF; CDR3nt: TGTGCCAGCAGAACCGGGAATGAGCAGTTCTTC
v_gene: TRBV19; abundance: -; d_gene: TRBD1; j_gene: TRBJ2-2; CDR3aa: CASSSQGAGTGELFF; CDR3nt: TGTGCCAGTAGCTCACAGGGGGCTGGCACCGGGGAGCTGTTTTTT
v_gene: TRBV7-6; abundance: once; d_gene: -; j_gene: TRBJ1-1; CDR3aa: CASSEQGYTEAFF; CDR3nt: TGTGCCAGCAGCGAACAGGGTTACACTGAAGCTTTCTTT
v_gene: TRBV9; abundance: -; d_gene: -; j_gene: TRBJ2-7; CDR3aa: CASSAVQGGVGEQYF; CDR3nt: TGTGCCAGCAGCGCAGTACAGGGAGGGGTCGGCGAGCAGTACTTC
v_gene: TRBV4-1; abundance: -; d_gene: -; j_gene: TRBJ2-7; CDR3aa: CASSQDRAGKNEQYF; CDR3nt: TGCGCCAGCAGCCAAGATAGGGCAGGGAAAAACGAGCAGTACTTC
v_gene: TRBV19; abundance: -; d_gene: TRBD1; j_gene: TRBJ2-5; CDR3aa: CASSTDREKTQYF; CDR3nt: TGTGCCAGTAGTACGGACAGGGAAAAGACCCAGTACTTC
v_gene: TRBV3-1/TRBV3-2; abundance: -; d_gene: TRBD2; j_gene: TRBJ2-3; CDR3aa: CASSQASGGRDTQYF; CDR3nt: TGTGCCAGCAGCCAAGCTAGCGGGGGTAGAGATACGCAGTATTTT
v_gene: TRBV27; abundance: -; d_gene: TRBD1; j_gene: TRBJ1-1; CDR3aa: CASSLFVGTALNTEAFF; CDR3nt: TGTGCCAGCAGTTTATTCGTCGGGACAGCTCTGAACACTGAAGCTTTCTTT
v_gene: TRBV7-2; abundance: -; d_gene: -; j_gene: TRBJ1-5; CDR3aa: CASSLGSTGPANQPQHF; CDR3nt: TGTGCCAGCAGCTTAGGGTCGACGGGTCCAGCCAATCAGCCCCAGCATTTT
v_gene: TRBV25-1; abundance: -; d_gene: TRBD2; j_gene: TRBJ2-1; CDR3aa: CASSEGAGDGWDEQFF; CDR3nt: TGTGCCAGCAGTGAGGGTGCGGGGGACGGCTGGGATGAGCAGTTCTTC
v_gene: TRBV28; abundance: -; d_gene: TRBD1; j_gene: TRBJ2-7; CDR3aa: CASSGGQGYEQYF; CDR3nt: TGTGCCAGCAGTGGTGGACAGGGCTACGAGCAGTACTTC